The TCR beta chain under discussion was sequenced for a study of blood T cell repertoires in COVID-19. About the research overall: COVID-19 samples from acute and convalescent phases originated in the United States, Italy and Spain.

Methods used by the authors: It was from reference gene primer amplification that nucleated cell counts were estimated. Only in-frame clones appear in the TCRdb table, and some are missing; sequencing was by immunoSEQ multiplex PCR. V and J calls and clone size follow that table, whereas D and trimming were derived from the DNA. The table lists approximately 400,000 clones, more than 70% of them singletons. The germline V gene has CDR1 MNHEY and CDR2 SVGAGI. The CDR3 contains 13 residues. V was clipped by 7 bases and J by 2 bases; unmatched bases: 2. Two negative PCRs, clearance, or symptom resolution were required of recovered Cohort 3 donors.

The chain recombines TRBV6-5 with TRBJ2-4; TRBD2 agrees at 7 bases. The specimen was PBMCs or T cells enriched from blood (not recorded which). This TCR was recovered from a man aged 30 to 39 who had recovered from COVID-19. The CDR3 DNA reads as TGTGCCAGCAAGCGGGACTCCAAAAACATTCAGTACTTC. It specifies CASKRDSKNIQYF.